The 25 T cell receptor beta chains listed next were all sequenced from one sample in a study of CD8+ T cells in alopecia areata. Extracted from the samples, RNA was reverse transcribed into cDNA to serve as the sequencing template. Measured with immunoSEQ multiplex PCR; TCRdb has only the in-frame clones, and not every one. The table lists approximately 2,000 clones, with no singletons. Source material: lesional skin. Receptors originate from a C3H/HeJ mouse with alopecia areata. The mice in this strain carry MHC haplotype H2-k.

There are many counts of this clone. The germline and genes are mouse ones. The read finishes 4 residues shy of the CDR3 end, and the germline J gene is used to complete it. The chain carries TRBV13-1 and TRBJ2-2, with a tentative D call TRBD2 (7 bases). This CDR3 contains 15 residues. Trimming left V 0 bases short and J 3 bases short, with 9 bases between. Germline V gives CDR1 NSHNY, CDR2 SYGAGN. Incomplete CDR3 DNA: TGTGCCAGCAGTGATGGGGGGGCGCACACCGGG. It is translated as CASSDGGAHTG. The CDR3 reads in full as CASSDGGAHTGQLYF.

Worth noting for this clone: Genes and germline come from the mouse. The observed sequence ends 4 residues before the CDR3 terminus, with the missing tail filled in from the germline J gene. The rearrangement uses TRBV1 and TRBJ2-2, with TRBD2 identical over 14 bases. Looked up from germline, CDR1 is NSQYPW and CDR2 is LRSPGD (reference sequence). The V and J ends lost 4 bases and 4 bases, in that order; junction bases with no gene match: 11. There are 19 residues in the CDR3. The sequenced part of the CDR3 DNA is TGCACCTGCAGTGACCGGGACTGGGGGGGCAGCGAGGGCACCGGG. It specifies CTCSDRDWGGSEGTG. The entire CDR3 sequence reads CTCSDRDWGGSEGTGQLYF.

This clone was counted ten times or more. Gene names refer to mouse genes. The CDR3 is cut off 4 residues early in the read; its end comes from the germline J gene. The chain has TRBV13-3 and TRBJ2-1, with D maybe TRBD2 (5 bases). Between the trimmed V and J ends, which lost 2 bases and 1 base, there was a span of 7 bases. Germline lookup yields CDR1 NNHDY and CDR2 SYVADS. This CDR3 comprises 14 residues. Here the CDR3 reads CASSEPGNYAEQFF. The sequenced CDR3 bases are TGTGCCAGCAGTGAACCTGGGAACTATGCT.

This clone was observed a few times. A much more abundant neighbour one base away suggests this may be a read error. The gene names here belong to mouse. From the germline J gene comes the end of the CDR3, since the read stops 4 residues before it. V usage is TRBV13-1 and J usage is TRBJ2-1; D might be TRBD1 (7 bases). The CDR3 sequence is 15 residues long. Looked up from germline, CDR1 is NSHNY and CDR2 is SYGAGN. The CDR3 bases that were read are TGTGCTAGCAGTAGAAGGGGGCGCGTGGCGGCT. As protein: CASSRRGRVAA. The CDR3, in full, reads CASSRRGRVAAEQFF.

In its sample, this clone was seen many times. Germline and genes here are mouse. The DNA ends 4 residues before the CDR3 does, and the rest of the CDR3 is filled in from the germline J gene. The chain has TRBV13-1 and TRBJ2-1, with TRBD2 identical over 13 bases. With V trimmed by 3 bases and J by 3 bases, 0 bases remained unmatched. This CDR3 is built from 15 residues. CDR1 and CDR2 (germline): NSHNY, SYGAGN. This chain's CDR3 is CASSGTGGAYAEQFF. CDR3 bases read: TGTGCCAGCAGTGGGACTGGGGGGGCCTATGCT.

This clone is deemed hyperexpanded. The protein given in TCRdb and the translation of the DNA differ at residue 10, and the sequence presented here derives from the DNA. Mouse gene names and germline throughout. The CDR3 end falls 3 residues outside the read, so it is completed with the germline J gene. This sequence joins TRBV19 and TRBJ1-6, with D unclear. TRBJ1-6 belongs to the ORF category, with a function that is uncertain. The CDR3 extends over 13 amino acids. V lost 1 base to trimming and J lost 5 bases, with 4 bases between them. Germline loops: CDR1 FNHDT, CDR2 SITEND (reference sequence). The CDR3 here is CASSINNNSPLYF. Incomplete CDR3 DNA: TGTGCCAGCAGTATAAACAATAATTCGCCC.

Remarks on this clone: Gene names denote mouse genes. Read sequence stops 4 residues before the CDR3 end, and the germline J gene provides the missing end. The chain employs TRBV19 and TRBJ2-5; TRBD1 aligns across 7 bases. V trimming: 3 bases; J trimming: 2 bases; junction bases outside the gene matches: 3. This CDR3 region has 14 residues. CDR1 FNHDT and CDR2 SITEND come from the germline V gene (reference sequence). CDR3 residues: CASSTSGGQDTQYF. The CDR3 bases that were read are TGTGCCAGCAGTACTTCAGGGGGCCAAGAC.

This clone appeared many times. Gene names are mouse gene names. From the germline J gene comes the end of the CDR3, since the read stops 4 residues before it. The gene calls are TRBV15 and TRBJ2-1, with 10 bases fitting TRBD2. CDR3 size: 17 residues. V shed 6 bases and J 0 bases; nucleotides not matched to a gene: 8. Germline V gene data show CDR1 as SGHND and CDR2 as FRSKSL. The CDR3 sequence: CASRERGLGHNYAEQFF. The sequenced CDR3 bases are TGTGCCAGCAGGGAGCGGGGACTGGGGCATAACTATGCT.

This clone was observed at least ten times. The gene names given are mouse names. Read sequence stops 4 residues before the CDR3 end, and the germline J gene provides the missing end. The rearrangement uses TRBV31 and TRBJ1-1; TRBD1 aligns across 8 bases. Trimming at V came to 3 bases and at J to 1 base, leaving 4 bases not matched to a gene. The CDR3 runs to 14 residues. Per the germline V gene, CDR1 is GKSSPN and CDR2 is SITVG. CDR3 bases read: TGTGCCTGGAGCCCGGACAGGGTGAACACA. It translates to CAWSPDRVNT. The complete CDR3 sequence is CAWSPDRVNTEVFF.

Many counts were recorded for this clone. Mouse germline and gene names are used. The CDR3 end falls 4 residues outside the read, so it is completed with the germline J gene. This chain links TRBV13-3 with TRBJ2-7, with 9 positions matching TRBD1. Per the germline V gene, CDR1 is NNHDY and CDR2 is SYVADS. The CDR3 extends over 13 amino acids. The CDR3 region is CASGGTGHDEQYF. The part of the CDR3 DNA that was read is TGTGCCAGCGGTGGGACAGGGCACGAT.

On this clone itself: This probably arose from a read error, given a far larger clone one base away. Gene names follow the mouse nomenclature. The CDR3 goes on 4 residues after the read ends, and that part is filled in from the germline J gene. The rearrangement joins TRBV13-3 to TRBJ2-2; D is undetermined. With 2 bases removed from V and 2 bases from J, the gap between germline ends came to 7 bases. The CDR3 sequence is 14 residues long. CDR1 is NNHDY, CDR2 SYVADS, per germline. Here the CDR3 reads CASSDSPNTGQLYF. Partial CDR3 DNA: TGTGCCAGCAGTGACAGCCCGAACACCGGG.

Sample share makes this clone medium-sized. Gene names and germline refer to mouse. The DNA ends 4 residues before the CDR3 does, and the rest of the CDR3 is filled in from the germline J gene. V and J are TRBV31 and TRBJ2-2; 9 bases are shared with TRBD1. With V trimmed by 0 bases and J by 1 base, 3 bases remained unmatched. The CDR3 length is 16 residues. Germline-derived CDR1 and CDR2 are GKSSPN and SITVG. The CDR3 loop is CAWSLQDRGNTGQLYF. The covered CDR3 bases are TGTGCCTGGAGTCTACAGGACAGGGGAAACACCGGG.

In its sample, this clone was seen many times. The genes and germline here are from mouse. The read ends 4 residues shy of where the CDR3 ends; the end is completed using the germline J gene. The chain employs TRBV13-2 and TRBJ2-7; D remains unclear. Germline loops: CDR1 NNHNN, CDR2 SYGAGS (reference sequence). The CDR3 covers 13 residues. V lost 1 base, J lost 0 bases, and 5 bases lay in between. The CDR3 sequence is CASGDYSSYEQYF. The CDR3 bases that were read are TGTGCCAGCGGTGATTACAGCTCCTAT.

On this clone itself: Gene names follow the mouse nomenclature. With the read ending 4 residues before the CDR3 end, the germline J gene is used to fill in that end. J is TRBJ2-5 and V is TRBV13-1; TRBD2 matches 8 bases. The CDR3 has 14 residues. The germline V gene encodes CDR1 NSHNY and CDR2 SYGAGN. J was trimmed by 2 bases and V by 4 bases; bases with no gene match: 3. The CDR3 sequence is CASSIWGGQDTQYF. The CDR3 DNA, read in part, is TGTGCCAGCAGTATTTGGGGGGGCCAAGAC.

To note about this clone: At residue 13, the TCRdb amino acid sequence and the translated nucleotide sequence differ, so the protein here is the DNA translation. A far larger clone is only one base removed, so a read error is likely. The listed genes are named as in mouse. The read terminates 3 residues ahead of where the CDR3 ends, so the germline J gene completes it. The rearrangement links TRBV13-2 to TRBJ1-6; D is perhaps TRBD1 (6 bases). TRBJ1-6 is noted as an ORF with a role that remains uncertain. This CDR3 is 16 amino acids long. In germline, CDR1 is NNHNN, CDR2 SYGAGS (reference sequence). The part of the CDR3 DNA that was read is TGTGCCAGCGGTGAAGGGACATATTCCTCTAATTCGCCC. Its protein product is CASGEGTYSSNSP. The complete CDR3 reads CASGEGTYSSNSPLYF.

In its sample, this clone was seen a few times. Gene names and germline refer to mouse. The DNA ends 4 residues before the CDR3 does, and the rest of the CDR3 is filled in from the germline J gene. J is TRBJ1-1 and V is TRBV2; the D gene is possibly TRBD1 (6 bases). Germline CDR1 LGHNA, CDR2 YSYQKL. The CDR3 totals 13 residues. Here the CDR3 reads CASSQGRDKEVFF. CDR3 bases read: TGTGCCAGCAGCCAAGGGCGGGACAAA.

A few counts support this clone. Mouse names are used for the genes. The read is 4 residues too short to cover the CDR3 end, so that end is filled in from the germline J gene. V usage is TRBV5 and J usage is TRBJ2-2; 8 nucleotides agree with TRBD1. Losses at the gene ends were 6 bases for V and 4 bases for J; bases not matched to a gene: 10. In germline, CDR1 is LGHNA, CDR2 YNLKQL (reference sequence). The CDR3 covers 16 residues. CDR3 sequence: CASSFRPGGRTGQLYF. The sequenced part of the CDR3 DNA is TGTGCCAGCAGTTTCCGGCCAGGGGGCCGCACCGGG.

This clone was counted ten times or more. The gene names given are mouse names. The observed sequence ends 4 residues before the CDR3 terminus, with the missing tail filled in from the germline J gene. J is TRBJ2-5 and V is TRBV13-2; 13 bases are a match to TRBD2. Per germline, CDR1 NNHNN and CDR2 SYGAGS (reference sequence). The length of the CDR3 is 16 residues. V was pared by 0 bases and J by 3 bases, with 1 base of the junction left unmatched. The CDR3 protein is CASGDGTGGAQDTQYF. CDR3 DNA, as far as it was read: TGTGCCAGCGGTGATGGGACTGGGGGGGCGCAAGAC.

This clone was observed at least ten times. These gene names are mouse names. The read ends 4 residues early relative to the CDR3; the germline J gene fills the gap. The V and J genes are TRBV19 and TRBJ1-4, with 7 bases lining up with TRBD1. Germline CDR1 reads FNHDT; CDR2 reads SITEND (reference sequence). The CDR3 is 16 amino acids. Germline trimming cut 2 bases from V and 0 bases from J; bases unmatched to any gene: 4. The CDR3 spells CASSIRRGISNERLFF. The sequenced CDR3 bases are TGTGCCAGCAGTATTCGCAGGGGGATTTCCAACGAA.

This clone was found many times. TCRdb gives a protein that differs at residue 11 from what the DNA encodes, so the protein here is translated from the DNA. Any gene name here is a mouse gene name. The CDR3 extends 3 residues past the end of the read, so its final part is completed from the germline J gene. The chain has TRBV19 and TRBJ1-6; 7 bases fit TRBD1. TRBJ1-6 is known as an ORF, though its function is uncertain. Germline CDR1 and CDR2: FNHDT and SITEND (reference sequence). This CDR3 has 14 residues. The J segment lost 5 bases and the V segment lost 4 bases, leaving 3 bases of the junction unmatched. The CDR3 DNA, read in part, is TGTGCCAGCAGTCGGGACAGAAATAATTCGCCC. This gives the protein CASSRDRNNSP. The CDR3 reads in full as CASSRDRNNSPLYF.

This clone showed up many times. The gene names given are mouse names. The CDR3 end falls 4 residues outside the read, so it is completed with the germline J gene. The chain carries TRBV4 and TRBJ2-1; 7 bases align to TRBD2. V lost 4 bases to trimming and J lost 1 base; unmatched junction nucleotides: 7. The length of the CDR3 is 16 residues. Germline values: CDR1 LGHDT, CDR2 YNNKQL (reference sequence). CDR3 DNA, as far as it was read: TGTGCCAGCAGCTCCTTATGGGGGGAGAACTATGCT. Translation gives CASSSLWGENYA. The entire CDR3 sequence reads CASSSLWGENYAEQFF. The full variable domain, with the rest looked up from reference TRBV4 and TRBJ2-1, is ETAVFQTPNYHVTQVGNEVSFNCKQTLGHDTMYWYKQDSKKLLKIMFSYNNKQLIVNETVPRRFSPQSSDKAHLNLRIKSVEPEDSAVYLCASSSLWGENYAEQFFGPGTRLTVL.

By share, this clone counts as medium-sized. The gene names here belong to mouse. Read data end 4 residues before the CDR3 end; the end is taken from the germline J gene. V is TRBV1 and J is TRBJ2-4; 8 positions match TRBD1. The CDR3 loop spans 13 amino acids. Germline V CDR1 and CDR2: NSQYPW, LRSPGD (reference sequence). The CDR3 DNA, read in part, is TGCACCTGCAGTGCAGGGACAGGGAAC. Protein product: CTCSAGTGN. The whole CDR3 protein is CTCSAGTGNTLYF.

This clone turned up a few times. A far larger clone is off by one base, so a read error is likely. Gene names follow the mouse nomenclature. The observed sequence ends 4 residues before the CDR3 terminus, with the missing tail filled in from the germline J gene. The rearrangement joins TRBV19 to TRBJ2-2, with TRBD2 matching over 9 bases. The CDR3 runs to 14 residues. CDR1 is FNHDT, CDR2 SITEND, per germline (reference sequence). J gave up 4 bases and V 6 bases, and 4 bases lay outside the gene matches. Incomplete CDR3 DNA: TGTGCCAGCAACTGGGGGGTGGGCACCGGG. Translated: CASNWGVGTG. The CDR3, in full, reads CASNWGVGTGQLYF.

A note on this clone: Given a far larger clone just one base away, this is likely a sequencing read error. Any gene name here is a mouse gene name. The CDR3 end lies 4 residues beyond the end of the read and is filled in from the germline J gene. The chain has TRBV17 and TRBJ2-5, with D tentatively TRBD1 (6 bases). The V gene's germline CDR1 is MNHDT and CDR2 YYDKIL. The CDR3 length is 14 residues. The sequenced part of the CDR3 DNA is TGTGCTAGCAGTAGAGGGCACAGGGAAGAC. Protein sequence: CASSRGHRED. The complete CDR3 protein is CASSRGHREDTQYF.

This clone was seen at least ten times. A mismatch at residue 13 separates the TCRdb protein from the translated DNA, so the protein presented here was translated from the DNA. Genes and germline come from the mouse. This chain's CDR3 is CASGDGTVLSGNTLYF. CDR3 DNA (partial): TGTGCCAGCGGTGATGGGACAGTTCTTTCTGGAAATACG. V is TRBV13-2 and J is TRBJ1-3; possible D gene TRBD1, 6 bases. The CDR3 extends 3 residues past the end of the read, so its final part is completed from the germline J gene. The V end lost 0 bases, the J end lost 0 bases, and 10 bases lay between the germline ends. The CDR3 spans 16 residues. CDR1 NNHNN and CDR2 SYGAGS come from the germline V gene (reference sequence).